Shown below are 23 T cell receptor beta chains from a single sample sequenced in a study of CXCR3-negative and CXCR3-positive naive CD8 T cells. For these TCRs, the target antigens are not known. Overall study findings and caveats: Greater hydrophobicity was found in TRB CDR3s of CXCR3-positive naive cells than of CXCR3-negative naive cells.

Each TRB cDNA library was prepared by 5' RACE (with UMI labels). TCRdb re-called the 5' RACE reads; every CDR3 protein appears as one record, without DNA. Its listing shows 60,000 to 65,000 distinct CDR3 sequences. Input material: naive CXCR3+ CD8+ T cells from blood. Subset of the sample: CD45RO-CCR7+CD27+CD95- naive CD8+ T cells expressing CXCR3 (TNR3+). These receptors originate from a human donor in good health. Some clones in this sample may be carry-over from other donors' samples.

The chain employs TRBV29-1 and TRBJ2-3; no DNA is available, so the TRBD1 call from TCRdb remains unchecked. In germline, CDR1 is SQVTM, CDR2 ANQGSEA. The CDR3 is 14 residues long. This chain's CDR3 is CSASGAITADTQYF.

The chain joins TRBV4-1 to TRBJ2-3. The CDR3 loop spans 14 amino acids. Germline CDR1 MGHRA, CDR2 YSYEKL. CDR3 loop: CASSQGVGTDTRYF.

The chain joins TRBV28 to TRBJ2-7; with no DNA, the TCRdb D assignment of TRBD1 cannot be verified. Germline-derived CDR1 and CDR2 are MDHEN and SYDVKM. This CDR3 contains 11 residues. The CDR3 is CASRTGREQYF.

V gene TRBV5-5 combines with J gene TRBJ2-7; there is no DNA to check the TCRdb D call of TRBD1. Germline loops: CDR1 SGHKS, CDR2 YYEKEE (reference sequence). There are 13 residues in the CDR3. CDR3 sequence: CASSFTGFYEQYF.

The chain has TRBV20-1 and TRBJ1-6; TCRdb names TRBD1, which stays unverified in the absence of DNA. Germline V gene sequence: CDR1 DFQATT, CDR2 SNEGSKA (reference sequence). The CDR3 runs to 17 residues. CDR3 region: CSAEDYGGTSYNSPLHF.

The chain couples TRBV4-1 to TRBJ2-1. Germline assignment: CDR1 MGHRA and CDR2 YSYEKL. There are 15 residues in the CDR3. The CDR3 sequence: CASSLRLDLGNEQFF.

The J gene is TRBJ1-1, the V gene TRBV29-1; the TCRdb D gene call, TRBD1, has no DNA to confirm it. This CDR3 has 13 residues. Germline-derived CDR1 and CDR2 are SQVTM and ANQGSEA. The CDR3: CSLETGLNTEAFF.

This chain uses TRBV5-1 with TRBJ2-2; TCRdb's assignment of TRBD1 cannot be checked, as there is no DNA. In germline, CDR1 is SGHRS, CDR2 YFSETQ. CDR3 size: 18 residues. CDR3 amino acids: CASSLPGTGGAGTGELLF.

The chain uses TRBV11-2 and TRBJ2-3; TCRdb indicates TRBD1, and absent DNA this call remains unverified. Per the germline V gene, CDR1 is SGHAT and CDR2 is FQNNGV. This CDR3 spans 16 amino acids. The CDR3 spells CASSLLNGQFTDTQYF.

The CDR3 is CASSLNGGLNTGELFF. The chain combines TRBV5-1 with TRBJ2-2; TCRdb returns TRBD1, unconfirmable since there is no DNA. CDR3 size: 16 residues. CDR1 and CDR2 (germline): SGHRS, YFSETQ.

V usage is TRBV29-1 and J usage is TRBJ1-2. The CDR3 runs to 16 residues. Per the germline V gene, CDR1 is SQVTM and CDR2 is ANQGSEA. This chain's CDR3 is CSVEGRWDGANYGYTF.

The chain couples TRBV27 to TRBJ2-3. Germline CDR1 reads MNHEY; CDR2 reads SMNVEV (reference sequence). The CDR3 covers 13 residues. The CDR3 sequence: CASSADRTDTQYF.

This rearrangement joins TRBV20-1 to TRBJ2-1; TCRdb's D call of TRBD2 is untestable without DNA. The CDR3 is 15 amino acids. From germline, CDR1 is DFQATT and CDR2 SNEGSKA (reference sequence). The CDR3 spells CSADSSSGGFNEQFF.

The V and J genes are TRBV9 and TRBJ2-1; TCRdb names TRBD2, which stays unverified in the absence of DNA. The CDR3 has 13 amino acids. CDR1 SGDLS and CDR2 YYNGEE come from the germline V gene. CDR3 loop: CASSPPRYNEQFF.

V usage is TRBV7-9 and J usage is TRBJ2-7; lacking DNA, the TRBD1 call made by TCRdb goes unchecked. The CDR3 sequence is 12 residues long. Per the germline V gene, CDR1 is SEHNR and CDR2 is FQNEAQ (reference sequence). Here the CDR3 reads CASSPTGIEQYF.

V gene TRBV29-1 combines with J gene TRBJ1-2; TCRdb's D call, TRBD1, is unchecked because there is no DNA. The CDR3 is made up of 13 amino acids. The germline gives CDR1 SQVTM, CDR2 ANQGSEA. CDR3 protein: CSVGTGGFYGYTF. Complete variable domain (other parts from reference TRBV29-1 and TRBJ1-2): SAVISQKPSRDICQRGTSLTIQCQVDSQVTMMFWYRQQPGQSLTLIATANQGSEATYESGFVIDKFPISRPNLTFSTLTVSNMSPEDSSIYLCSVGTGGFYGYTFGSGTRLTVV.

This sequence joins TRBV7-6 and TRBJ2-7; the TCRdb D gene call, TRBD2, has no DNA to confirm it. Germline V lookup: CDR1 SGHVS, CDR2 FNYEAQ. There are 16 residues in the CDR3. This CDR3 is CASSLLAGGRTYEQYF.

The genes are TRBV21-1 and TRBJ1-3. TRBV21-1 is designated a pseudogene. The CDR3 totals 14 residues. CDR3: CASSILVSGNTIYF.

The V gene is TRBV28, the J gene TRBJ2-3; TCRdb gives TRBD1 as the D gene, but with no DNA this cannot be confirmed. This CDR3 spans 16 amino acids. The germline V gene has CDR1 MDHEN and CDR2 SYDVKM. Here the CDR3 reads CASSLMGRGSTDTQYF.

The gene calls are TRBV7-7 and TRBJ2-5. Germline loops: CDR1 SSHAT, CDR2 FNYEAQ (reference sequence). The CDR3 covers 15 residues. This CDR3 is CASSHLPASEETQYF. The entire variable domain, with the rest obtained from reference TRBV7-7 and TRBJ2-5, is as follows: GAGVSQSPRYKVTKRGQDVTLRCDPISSHATLYWYQQALGQGPEFLTYFNYEAQPDKSGLPSDRFSAERPEGSISTLTIQRTEQRDSAMYRCASSHLPASEETQYFGPGTRLLVL.

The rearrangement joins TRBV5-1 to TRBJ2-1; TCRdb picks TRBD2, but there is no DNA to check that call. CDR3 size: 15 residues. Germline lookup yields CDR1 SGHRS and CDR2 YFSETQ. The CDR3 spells CASRSGTSAYNEQFF.

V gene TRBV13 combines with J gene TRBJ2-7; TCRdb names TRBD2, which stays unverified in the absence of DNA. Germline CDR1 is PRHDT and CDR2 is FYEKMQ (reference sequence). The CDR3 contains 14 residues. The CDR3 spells CASSSGTSGYEQYF.

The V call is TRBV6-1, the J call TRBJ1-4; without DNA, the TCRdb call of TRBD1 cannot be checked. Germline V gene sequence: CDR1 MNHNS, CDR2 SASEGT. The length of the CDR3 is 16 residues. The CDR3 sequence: CASSATSGQGNEKLFF.